This T cell receptor beta chain is drawn from a study of T cell repertoires in cytomegalovirus infection. Study-wide context: Recently identified HLA-C-restricted and well-studied HLA-B-restricted CMV epitopes were used. Study observations and caveats: Identification of carriers of CMV plus the relevant HLA was performed using cumulative public TCR beta family frequency.

Trimming stripped 7 bases from V and 1 base from J, with 10 bases between. Germline CDR1 reads MNHNS; CDR2 reads SASEGT. This CDR3 contains 13 residues. One entry per CDR3 protein, called by TCRdb with MiXCR from the reads. The data hold some 700,000 distinct CDR3 sequences, with roughly a third observed a single time. A note on this clonotype: The antigen remains unidentified.

The sample was cultured PBMCs, taken from culture after CMV antigen stimulation. The TCR comes from a human donor in good health (CMV status not recorded). Some clones in this sample may be carry-over from other donors' samples. The V gene is TRBV6-1, the J gene TRBJ1-1; D unclear. CDR3 loop: CASTRLGNTEAFF. The CDR3 DNA sequence: TGTGCCAGCACGAGGTTAGGGAACACTGAAGCTTTCTTT.